Following are 29 T cell receptor beta chains from one sample sequenced in a study of blood T cell repertoires in COVID-19. Clones were read by immunoSEQ multiplex PCR, and TCRdb kept only the in-frame ones, dropping some. The data hold over 70,000 clones, with approximately 89% observed a single time. Sequenced: peripheral blood. All receptors come from a human donor with active COVID-19. The donor label of this sample is uncertain.

The CDR3, as DNA: TGTGCCAGCAGCCCGCTACCGGGACTAGCGAGCACAGATACGCAGTATTTT. Amino acids: CASSPLPGLASTDTQYF. This chain links TRBV7-9 with TRBJ2-3, with 10 bases that match TRBD2. Germline V lookup: CDR1 SEHNR, CDR2 FQNEAQ (reference sequence). J lost 0 bases, V lost 5 bases, and 8 bases had no gene match. This CDR3 is 17 amino acids long.

Comment on this clone: Other nucleotide sequences in the sample specify the same CDR3. The chain employs TRBV7-3 and TRBJ2-1; 10 nucleotides match TRBD2. This CDR3 has 14 amino acids. Trimming at V came to 5 bases and at J to 5 bases, leaving 3 bases not matched to a gene. Germline V CDR1 and CDR2: SGHTA, FQGTGA. CDR3 in amino acids: CASSPSGGHNEQFF. The CDR3 DNA reads TGTGCCAGCAGCCCTAGCGGGGGACACAATGAGCAGTTCTTC.

The V and J genes are TRBV5-1 and TRBJ1-1; 7 positions match TRBD1. This CDR3 comprises 13 residues. V was clipped by 4 bases and J by 7 bases; unmatched bases: 7. The germline CDR1 and CDR2 sequences are SGHRS and YFSETQ. DNA of the CDR3: TGCGCCAGCAGCATCGGGACAGTGAATGAAGCTTTCTTT. Encoded protein: CASSIGTVNEAFF.

The rearrangement joins TRBV7-3 to TRBJ2-2, with TRBD1 identical over 7 bases. CDR3 size: 19 residues. Germline lookup yields CDR1 SGHTA and CDR2 FQGTGA. J gave up 3 bases and V 5 bases, and 18 bases lay outside the gene matches. The CDR3 coding sequence is TGTGCCAGCAGCCCTTTTCCCCTAATTGGCGACAGGGACACCGGGGAGCTGTTTTTT. It is translated as CASSPFPLIGDRDTGELFF.

This chain links TRBV11-3 with TRBJ2-3, with TRBD1 identical over 9 bases. This CDR3 spans 14 amino acids. The germline CDR1 and CDR2 sequences are SGHNT and YENEEA. The ends lost 3 bases at V and 4 bases at J; junction bases unmatched: 2. The CDR3 protein is CASSFGQGSDTQYF. The CDR3 nucleotides read TGTGCCAGCAGCTTCGGACAGGGGTCAGATACGCAGTATTTT. Using reference TRBV11-3 and TRBJ2-3 for the parts outside the CDR3, the full variable domain is EAGVVQSPRYKIIEKKQPVAFWCNPISGHNTLYWYLQNLGQGPELLIRYENEEAVDDSQLPKDRFSAERLKGVDSTLKIQPAELGDSAVYLCASSFGQGSDTQYFGPGTRLTVL.

The chain uses TRBV5-5 and TRBJ2-2, with 13 bases identical to TRBD2. Germline values: CDR1 SGHKS, CDR2 YYEKEE (reference sequence). After removal of 0 bases from V and 2 bases from J, the junction contained 7 bases not matched to a gene. The CDR3 covers 19 residues. The CDR3 DNA reads as TGTGCCAGCAGCTTGGCGCCTGGACTAGCGGGGGTCAACACCGGGGAGCTGTTTTTT. It encodes CASSLAPGLAGVNTGELFF.

The genes are TRBV9 and TRBJ1-5, with D uncertain. CDR1 is SGDLS and CDR2 is YYNGEE in the germline V gene. V shed 1 base and J shed 5 bases, with 13 bases lying between them. The length of the CDR3 is 15 residues. The CDR3 sequence: CASSVTAMGDQPQHF. CDR3 bases: TGTGCCAGCAGCGTAACGGCTATGGGAGATCAGCCCCAGCATTTT. Full variable domain (rest looked up from reference TRBV9 and TRBJ1-5): DSGVTQTPKHLITATGQRVTLRCSPRSGDLSVYWYQQSLDQGLQFLIQYYNGEERAKGNILERFSAQQFPDLHSELNLSSLELGDSALYFCASSVTAMGDQPQHFGDGTRLSIL.

The chain employs TRBV6-5 and TRBJ2-7; the match to TRBD2 covers 8 bases. The CDR3 is made up of 15 amino acids. J lost 4 bases, V lost 7 bases, and 12 bases had no gene match. From germline, CDR1 is MNHEY and CDR2 SVGAGI. As DNA, the CDR3 is TGTGCCAGCAAAGAGTCCAGCGGGGGTAATTACGAGCAGTACTTC. It yields the protein CASKESSGGNYEQYF.

V gene TRBV5-1 combines with J gene TRBJ2-7; D is uncertain. The V gene's germline CDR1 is SGHRS and CDR2 YFSETQ. The CDR3 runs to 12 residues. The V and J ends lost 4 bases and 2 bases respectively, with 7 bases between them. The CDR3 sequence: CASSVPTYEQYF. CDR3 DNA sequence: TGCGCCAGCAGCGTACCTACCTACGAGCAGTACTTC.

The chain employs TRBV5-1 and TRBJ1-2; 9 nucleotides agree with TRBD1. CDR1 is SGHRS and CDR2 is YFSETQ in the germline V gene. The J segment lost 5 bases and the V segment lost 1 base, leaving 6 bases of the junction unmatched. This CDR3 is built from 15 residues. As DNA, the CDR3 is TGCGCCAGCAGCTTGCTAGGGGACAGGGCTTATGGCTACACCTTC. It codes for CASSLLGDRAYGYTF.

The gene calls are TRBV28 and TRBJ2-5; TRBD2 matches 8 bases. The germline V gene has CDR1 MDHEN and CDR2 SYDVKM. V lost 7 bases and J lost 2; bases outside the gene matches: 15. This CDR3 has 17 residues. The CDR3 nucleotides read TGTGCCAGCACTTCCTCAGCGGGGGTGGACACACAAGAGACCCAGTACTTC. Encoded protein: CASTSSAGVDTQETQYF.

This clone is a singleton in its sample. J is TRBJ2-7 and V is TRBV7-9; TRBD1 matches at 8 bases. The CDR3 length is 14 residues. Germline assignment: CDR1 SEHNR and CDR2 FQNEAQ (reference sequence). V gave up 5 bases and J gave up 3 bases; unmatched junction bases: 6. CDR3: CASSKGGQDYEQYF. CDR3 in DNA: TGTGCCAGCAGCAAAGGGGGACAGGACTACGAGCAGTACTTC.

This clone appeared a few times. This rearrangement joins TRBV5-1 to TRBJ2-3; perhaps TRBD1 as D (6 bases). The V end lost 7 bases, the J end lost 2 bases, and 17 bases lay between the germline ends. Germline loops: CDR1 SGHRS, CDR2 YFSETQ. The CDR3 totals 15 residues. This CDR3 reads CASRRQGLDTDTQYF. In DNA form, the CDR3 reads TGCGCCAGCCGTAGGCAGGGGTTGGACACAGATACGCAGTATTTT.

This chain joins TRBV19 and TRBJ1-1; possible D gene TRBD1, 6 bases. There are 15 residues in the CDR3. Trimming left V 1 base short and J 1 base short, with 10 bases between. Germline V gene lookup returns CDR1 LNHDA and CDR2 SQIVND (reference sequence). CDR3 DNA sequence: TGTGCCAGTAGTATAGGGGGGGGGCCGAACACTGAAGCTTTCTTT. Its protein is CASSIGGGPNTEAFF.

This rearrangement joins TRBV24-1 to TRBJ1-5, with a weak D call TRBD1 (5 bases). Trimming removed 6 bases at V and 2 bases at J, with 10 bases between. The CDR3 runs to 14 residues. Germline V gene sequence: CDR1 KGHDR, CDR2 SFDVKD. CDR3 nucleotides: TGTGCCACCAGTTACGGGGGTGGCAATCAGCCCCAGCATTTT. This translates into CATSYGGGNQPQHF.

The chain is built from TRBV28 and TRBJ1-5, with 8 bases that match TRBD1. The CDR3 is 14 residues long. Germline-derived CDR1 and CDR2 are MDHEN and SYDVKM. The junction had 3 bases not matched to a gene; V was cut back by 7 bases and J by 1 base. Here the CDR3 reads CASNRQGSNQPQHF. The CDR3 DNA reads TGTGCCAGCAATCGACAGGGGAGCAATCAGCCCCAGCATTTT.

The DNA of the CDR3 is TGTGCCAGTAGTATTCTAGCATCCAAGGGAAACGAGCAGTACTTC. It translates to CASSILASKGNEQYF. The chain recombines TRBV19 with TRBJ2-7; tentative D call: TRBD2 (5 bases). Deletions cut 3 bases from V and 5 bases from J, with 17 bases between. Per germline, CDR1 LNHDA and CDR2 SQIVND (reference sequence). The CDR3 has 15 residues.

CDR3 DNA: TGTGCCAGCAGCTCGGGACAGACACAAGAGACCCAGTACTTC. As protein: CASSSGQTQETQYF. The rearrangement uses TRBV28 and TRBJ2-5; 7 bases match TRBD1. The CDR3 has 14 residues. Germline trimming cut 6 bases from V and 2 bases from J; bases unmatched to any gene: 6. Germline V gene sequence: CDR1 MDHEN, CDR2 SYDVKM. The full variable domain, in which reference TRBV28 and TRBJ2-5 provide the parts outside the CDR3, is DVKVTQSSRYLVKRTGEKVFLECVQDMDHENMFWYRQDPGLGLRLIYFSYDVKMKEKGDIPEGYSVSREKKERFSLILESASTNQTSMYLCASSSGQTQETQYFGPGTRLLVL.

This clone was detected only once. The chain has TRBV19 and TRBJ2-6, with D possibly matching TRBD1 (5 bases). This CDR3 is built from 17 residues. In germline, CDR1 is LNHDA, CDR2 SQIVND (reference sequence). Deletions cut 3 bases from V and 0 bases from J, with 12 bases between. The DNA of the CDR3 is TGTGCCAGTAGTATTGGGGCTTTCCGCTCTGGGGCCAACGTCCTGACTTTC. Translated, it gives CASSIGAFRSGANVLTF.

V and J are TRBV5-1 and TRBJ2-1; 10 bases align to TRBD2. The germline V gene has CDR1 SGHRS and CDR2 YFSETQ. The CDR3 consists of 15 residues. V dropped 4 bases and J dropped 4; count of bases not matched to a gene: 5. CDR3 nucleotide sequence: TGCGCCAGCAGCGTAAGCGGGGGGGATTACAATGAGCAGTTCTTC. It translates to CASSVSGGDYNEQFF.

This chain's CDR3 is CASNRVSTHYGYTF. The CDR3 DNA follows: TGTGCCAGTAATCGGGTCAGTACCCACTATGGCTACACCTTC. The chain combines TRBV19 with TRBJ1-2; D call uncertain. The CDR3 runs to 14 residues. Trimming removed 7 bases at V and 3 bases at J, with 15 bases between. The germline V gene has CDR1 LNHDA and CDR2 SQIVND (reference sequence).

The V gene is TRBV3-1 (or the pseudogene TRBV3-2), the J gene TRBJ1-3; D is unresolved. The germline gives CDR1 LGHDT, CDR2 YNNKEL (reference sequence). Between the trimmed V and J ends, which lost 1 base and 6 bases, there was a span of 19 bases. CDR3 size: 17 residues. DNA of the CDR3: TGTGCCAGCAGCCAAGGGGCTGACCCGACGATTCAAAACACCATATATTTT. The encoded protein is CASSQGADPTIQNTIYF.

The chain links TRBV6-1 to TRBJ2-1; D is possibly TRBD2 (5 bases). The ends were cut back, 3 bases at V and 4 bases at J, with 16 bases in the middle. Germline V CDR1 and CDR2: MNHNS, SASEGT. The CDR3 extends over 16 amino acids. CDR3 in amino acids: CASSEASRGLYNEQFF. The CDR3 bases are TGTGCCAGCAGTGAGGCCTCCAGAGGACTTTACAATGAGCAGTTCTTC.

The gene calls are TRBV7-2 and TRBJ2-5; 12 bases line up with TRBD2. Germline V CDR1 and CDR2: SGHTA, FQGNSA. CDR3 length equals 17 residues. J was trimmed by 1 base and V by 3 bases; bases with no gene match: 6. CDR3 DNA: TGTGCCAGCAGCTTTGGGCTAGCGGGGGGGCTCCAAGAGACCCAGTACTTC. It yields the protein CASSFGLAGGLQETQYF.

The V and J genes are TRBV9 and TRBJ2-5; unclear D gene. CDR1 and CDR2 from the germline V gene are SGDLS and YYNGEE. This CDR3 region has 13 residues. V was cut by 3 bases and J by 0 bases, with 6 bases left in between. CDR3: CASSARNQETQYF. The DNA for the CDR3 is TGTGCCAGCAGCGCGCGTAACCAAGAGACCCAGTACTTC.

The J gene is TRBJ1-1, the V gene TRBV20-1; TRBD1 is a possible D gene (5 bases). The V gene's germline CDR1 is DFQATT and CDR2 SNEGSKA (reference sequence). This CDR3 has 11 amino acids. Written as DNA, the CDR3 is TGCAGGGCCCAGGGAATCACTGAAGCTTTCTTT. This translates into CRAQGITEAFF.

This clone was detected once. This rearrangement joins TRBV18 to TRBJ2-1; no definite D call. Germline CDR1 and CDR2: KGHSH and LQKENI. The CDR3 has 15 amino acids. Trimming cost V 1 base and J 4 bases, with 11 bases left between them. The CDR3 nucleotides are TGTGCCAGCTCACCACTGGGCCGCAAGTACAATGAGCAGTTCTTC. Its translation is CASSPLGRKYNEQFF.

The genes are TRBV4-2 and TRBJ2-3; the match to TRBD2 covers 8 bases. V was clipped by 4 bases and J by 1 base; unmatched bases: 13. CDR3 length: 18 residues. CDR1 is LGHNA and CDR2 is YNFKEQ in the germline V gene. In DNA, the CDR3 is TGTGCCAGCAGCCCTGGGATAGCGGGGTGGATAGGCACAGATACGCAGTATTTT. Protein sequence: CASSPGIAGWIGTDTQYF.

This clone was detected once. The rearrangement links TRBV6-6 to TRBJ1-2; D may be TRBD1 (6 bases). Trimming pared 1 base from V and 1 base from J, leaving 10 bases between. The CDR3 covers 15 residues. The germline CDR1 and CDR2 sequences are MNHNY and SVGAGI (reference sequence). CDR3 coding DNA: TGTGCCAGCAGTTACTTTACAGGGAATAACTATGGCTACACCTTC. Translating gives CASSYFTGNNYGYTF.